This TCR beta chain was sequenced for a study of blood T cells in healthy people across ages (dated by TCRdb to the mid-2010s). At the level of the whole study: In model experiments, roughly one uniquely barcoded TCR beta cDNA molecule per two T cells was captured by template switching. Four age groups were formed from the donors: young (average 16 years), middle-aged (around 37), aged (about 68) and long-lived (82). To track age-related changes in TCR beta repertoire diversity, the study relied on deep sequencing normalized with unique cDNA molecular identifiers. The study analyzed two additional independent replicas of 1 million unique cDNA reads from the same blood draw for two donors, one aged 18 to 29 and one aged 80 or older. Donors of different ages were randomly distributed across sequencing lanes to avoid experimental bias. Overall results and qualifications from the work: A strong correlation was found between observed TCR beta diversity and the percentage of naive T cells measured by flow cytometry. Estimates of total diversity based on one million sequenced T cells were regarded as lower bounds and as underestimates. Donor CMV infection status was unknown, potentially confounding age-related changes in expanded clonotypes. Conclusive comparison of naive and antigen-experienced compartments was prevented by the profiling of bulk unsorted PBMCs. As age increased, observed TCR beta diversity per million T cells dropped in a roughly linear way, and a significant reduction was already evident by age 40. Compared with the aged group, more naive CD4+ T cells, fewer expanded clones and increased TCR diversity were shown by the long-lived group, suggesting age selection.

The roughly 39 donors, aged about 6 to 100 years, were systemically healthy Caucasian individuals from Russia. Each donor gave about 9.8 milliliters of peripheral blood, drawn into EDTA-treated Vacutainer tubes. Ficoll-Paque density-gradient centrifugation was used to isolate PBMCs, with at least 7 million per sample. Trizol reagent was used to extract total RNA from PBMCs, with at least 5.5 micrograms per sample. Naive CD45RAhigh/CD27high T cell percentages were measured by flow cytometry on a PBMC aliquot from every donor. Library preparation employed 5' RACE. Sequencing was performed on an Illumina HiSeq 2500. A second PCR of 7 to 11 cycles was performed with a sample-barcoded 5' primer and a J-beta primer mix. A template-switch 5' adaptor carrying 12 random nucleotides introduced a unique molecular identifier onto each TCR beta cDNA molecule. Each sample yielded at least 3 million CDR3-containing paired-end reads. All of the RNA was converted into first-strand cDNA using the Mint cDNA synthesis kit, with a TRBC-specific oligonucleotide serving as the primer. Following uracil-DNA glycosylase treatment, a first 18-cycle PCR with universal primers M1SS and BC2_uni_R was performed on all cDNA. The authors processed their data as follows. For normalization, 1 million high-quality reads were randomly selected from each sample, with every read carrying a distinct molecular identifier. Reads sharing molecular identifiers were discarded rather than binned into consensus sequences. CDR3 identification, clonotype clustering and error correction used MiTCR with a Q25 quality threshold and the strictest error-elimination algorithm. A nonparametric unseen species model using Euler transformation provided a lower-bound estimate of total TCR beta diversity. TCRdb reprocessed the public reads (quality trimming at Q25 with fastp, clone calling with MiXCR) and kept in-frame beta chains. Every distinct CDR3 protein forms one entry, paired with its most common genes and DNA. V and J calls and clone size were set by TCRdb, not the authors. Across this sample there are hundreds of thousands of distinct CDR3 sequences, with around 43% seen only once. About a fifth of the sample goes to the ten largest clones.

This clonotype was picked up a small number of times. No cognate antigen has been identified for it. No much larger clonotype is one base removed from it; base qualities were not supplied. The CDR3 covers 15 residues, taking in both the cysteine and the phenylalanine. The retained sequence is limited to the CDR3, 45 bases, with the frame set at the first base. Looking up the germline V gene yields CDR1 MGHRA and CDR2 YSYEKL. V is reduced by 1 base and J by 0 bases, leaving a spacing of 10 bases between them. The sequence joins TRBV4-1 to TRBJ2-7; the D gene identity is not certain. The specimen sequenced was blood. This receptor was obtained from a man aged 60-69 years in good health. The CDR3: CASSQAWFGSYEQYF. The nucleotide sequence reads TGCGCCAGCAGCCAAGCATGGTTCGGCTCCTACGAGCAGTACTTC.